Below are 31 T cell receptor beta chains sequenced from a single sample in a study of OX40 agonist ivuxolimab in advanced cancers. TCRdb keeps only in-frame clones here, not all; method: immunoSEQ multiplex PCR. The sample includes 95,000 to 150,000 clones, approximately 90% of them seen just once. Sequencing used CD4+ or CD8+ T cells sorted from blood, obtained in a trial of the OX40 agonist ivuxolimab. The origin of the receptors is an adult with an advanced solid tumor such as melanoma, head and neck, liver or kidney cancer.

The genes are TRBV9 and TRBJ2-3; no firm D call. Per germline, CDR1 SGDLS and CDR2 YYNGEE. The CDR3 is 15 residues long. Trimming removed 3 bases at V and 0 bases at J, with 11 bases between. The CDR3 nucleotides read TGTGCCAGCAGCGCCAAGAGGCCTAGCACAGATACGCAGTATTTT. Translating it yields CASSAKRPSTDTQYF.

The chain links TRBV6-5 to TRBJ2-5; 9 bases line up with TRBD1. The last part of the DNA fits TRBJ2-7 better; the J call may be wrong. The CDR3 covers 15 residues. Germline V CDR1 and CDR2: MNHEY, SVGAGI. This CDR3 is CASSSGTGSSYEQYF. DNA of the CDR3: TGTGCCAGCAGTTCCGGGACAGGGAGCTCCTACGAGCAGTACTTC.

This chain links TRBV6-1 with TRBJ2-3; TRBD2 might be the D (6 bases). Trimming took off 1 base at V and 3 bases at J, with 17 bases between the two ends. CDR3 size: 17 residues. Germline CDR1 and CDR2: MNHNS and SASEGT. CDR3 amino acids: CASSEDFSGAGTDTQYF. In nucleotides, the CDR3 is TGTGCCAGCAGTGAAGATTTTTCGGGAGCTGGGACAGATACGCAGTATTTT.

The CDR3 spells CASTSLLSYNEQFF. In DNA, the CDR3 is TGTGCCAGCACCTCACTTCTTTCCTACAATGAGCAGTTCTTC. The V call is TRBV28, the J call TRBJ2-1; unclear D gene. Trimming pared 7 bases from V and 1 base from J, leaving 11 bases between. Germline V lookup: CDR1 MDHEN, CDR2 SYDVKM. This CDR3 has 14 amino acids.

V usage is TRBV5-5 and J usage is TRBJ1-2; 8 nucleotides match TRBD1. There are 15 residues in the CDR3. The germline gives CDR1 SGHKS, CDR2 YYEKEE (reference sequence). The V and J ends lost 2 bases and 1 base, in that order; junction bases with no gene match: 4. CDR3 DNA sequence: TGTGCCAGCAGCTTACAGGGGGTCCGTAACTATGGCTACACCTTC. It yields the protein CASSLQGVRNYGYTF.

The chain uses TRBV9 and TRBJ2-1, with D possibly being TRBD2 (5 bases). Germline V gene sequence: CDR1 SGDLS, CDR2 YYNGEE. Trimming removed 0 bases from V and 2 bases from J, with 12 bases in between. The CDR3 consists of 16 residues. The CDR3 DNA sequence: TGTGCCAGCAGCGTAGGACCGGGAATAGCCTACAATGAGCAGTTCTTC. Translation gives CASSVGPGIAYNEQFF. Using reference TRBV9 and TRBJ2-1 for the parts outside the CDR3, the full variable domain is DSGVTQTPKHLITATGQRVTLRCSPRSGDLSVYWYQQSLDQGLQFLIQYYNGEERAKGNILERFSAQQFPDLHSELNLSSLELGDSALYFCASSVGPGIAYNEQFFGPGTRLTVL.

The chain carries TRBV11-1 and TRBJ2-3; D gene uncertain. CDR1 is SGHAT and CDR2 is FQDESV in the germline V gene (reference sequence). V was clipped by 3 bases and J by 0 bases, with 4 bases between them. CDR3 length: 13 amino acids. CDR3 amino acids: CASSFDSTDTQYF. In DNA form, the CDR3 reads TGTGCCAGCAGCTTTGACAGCACAGATACGCAGTATTTT. The full variable domain, its missing parts supplied by reference TRBV11-1 and TRBJ2-3, is EAEVAQSPRYKITEKSQAVAFWCDPISGHATLYWYRQILGQGPELLVQFQDESVVDDSQLPKDRFSAERLKGVDSTLKIQPAELGDSAMYLCASSFDSTDTQYFGPGTRLTVL.

V and J are TRBV11-3 and TRBJ2-5; 9 nucleotides line up with TRBD1. V shed 5 bases and J 5 bases; nucleotides not matched to a gene: 9. Germline CDR1 reads SGHNT; CDR2 reads YENEEA. The CDR3 totals 15 residues. In DNA form, the CDR3 reads TGTGCCAGCAGCCCGGGACAGGGATCGATGGAGACCCAGTACTTC. Translating gives CASSPGQGSMETQYF.

This chain links TRBV19 with TRBJ1-5; D gene uncertain. The CDR3 contains 14 residues. Trimming took off 1 base at V and 0 bases at J, with 4 bases between the two ends. Germline values: CDR1 LNHDA, CDR2 SQIVND (reference sequence). The CDR3 DNA is TGTGCCAGTAGTATAGGGTATAGCAATCAGCCCCAGCATTTT. It yields the protein CASSIGYSNQPQHF.

This clone has just a few counts. V gene TRBV9 combines with J gene TRBJ1-2, with D unresolved. CDR3 length: 13 residues. The V gene lost 0 bases and the J gene lost 7 bases, with 10 bases spanning the gap. Germline CDR1 is SGDLS and CDR2 is YYNGEE. This CDR3 reads CASSVVFRSGYTF. DNA for the CDR3: TGTGCCAGCAGCGTAGTGTTTCGAAGTGGCTACACCTTC.

This clone was detected once. This sequence joins TRBV19 and TRBJ1-1; TRBD1 agrees at 8 bases. Per germline, CDR1 LNHDA and CDR2 SQIVND (reference sequence). This CDR3 spans 16 amino acids. J gave up 3 bases and V 2 bases, and 8 bases lay outside the gene matches. The CDR3 nucleotides read TGTGCCAGTAGTATAACCCTAAACAGGGGGGACACTGAAGCTTTCTTT. It yields the protein CASSITLNRGDTEAFF.

This chain links TRBV5-5 with TRBJ2-2; 11 bases are shared with TRBD2. The CDR3 is 17 residues long. Germline V gene data show CDR1 as SGHKS and CDR2 as YYEKEE (reference sequence). V shed 4 bases, J shed 6 bases, and the junction held 11 bases outside the gene matches. This chain's CDR3 is CASSPGGLAGGAGELFF. DNA for the CDR3: TGTGCCAGCAGCCCTGGAGGGCTAGCGGGAGGAGCCGGGGAGCTGTTTTTT.

The chain combines TRBV6-5 with TRBJ2-5; tentatively, D is TRBD1 or TRBD2 (5 bases each). CDR1 is MNHEY and CDR2 is SVGAGI in the germline V gene. The CDR3 sequence is 15 residues long. V was clipped by 6 bases and J by 2 bases, with 16 bases between them. CDR3 loop: CASRDRGSSQETQYF. CDR3 sequence (DNA): TGTGCCAGCAGGGACCGGGGCAGCTCTCAAGAGACCCAGTACTTC.

The chain links TRBV4-3 to TRBJ2-6; no firm D call. CDR3 length: 16 residues. The germline V gene encodes CDR1 LGHNA and CDR2 YSLEER. V shed 3 bases and J shed 0 bases, with 9 bases lying between them. The CDR3, as DNA: TGCGCCAGCAGCCAGAGGACCACCTCTGGGGCCAACGTCCTGACTTTC. This gives the protein CASSQRTTSGANVLTF.

This chain uses TRBV29-1 with TRBJ2-1; D may match TRBD1 or TRBD2 (6 bases each). V lost 7 bases to trimming and J lost 7 bases, with 20 bases between them. This CDR3 contains 14 residues. Germline loops: CDR1 SQVTM, CDR2 ANQGSEA. The CDR3 DNA sequence: TGCAGCGGTCAGATGGGATGGGGGGCAAATGAGCAGTTCTTC. Protein: CSGQMGWGANEQFF.

This chain uses TRBV4-3 with TRBJ2-7, with unresolved D. Trimming took 1 base from V and 7 from J, leaving 14 bases between them. Germline V gene sequence: CDR1 LGHNA, CDR2 YSLEER. The length of the CDR3 is 14 residues. The DNA of the CDR3 is TGCGCCAGCAGCCAAGGACTGGCCGTCGCTGAGCAGTACTTC. It codes for CASSQGLAVAEQYF.

Concerning this clone itself: Distinct nucleotide sequences in the sample also encode this CDR3. CDR3 in DNA: TGTGCCAGCAGCCGACAGGGAGGCGAAAAACTGTTTTTT. This gives the protein CASSRQGGEKLFF. V is TRBV9 and J is TRBJ1-4, with TRBD1 identical over 7 bases. This CDR3 is 13 amino acids long. Germline V CDR1 and CDR2: SGDLS, YYNGEE. The junction had 5 bases not matched to a gene; V was cut back by 4 bases and J by 8 bases.

This clone was observed once. The rearrangement uses TRBV11-1 and TRBJ2-7, with D possibly being TRBD1 (5 bases). The CDR3 length is 17 residues. V was cut by 1 base and J by 2 bases, with 18 bases left in between. Germline values: CDR1 SGHAT, CDR2 FQDESV (reference sequence). This CDR3 is CASSLDRDRAMAYEQYF. The CDR3 nucleotides read TGTGCCAGCAGCTTAGACAGAGACAGAGCAATGGCCTACGAGCAGTACTTC.

This chain connects TRBV25-1 to TRBJ2-7, with D possibly TRBD1 on 5 matching bases. Germline V gene sequence: CDR1 MGHDK, CDR2 SYGVNS. V was clipped by 3 bases and J by 2 bases, with 11 bases between them. The CDR3 consists of 14 residues. The CDR3 here is CASSEPRTPYEQYF. The CDR3 nucleotides are TGTGCCAGCAGTGAGCCCAGGACACCCTACGAGCAGTACTTC.

The chain employs TRBV6-4 and TRBJ2-4, with D unresolved. The CDR3 runs 13 residues. The ends were cut back, 11 bases at V and 2 bases at J, with 13 bases in the middle. The germline V gene encodes CDR1 MRHNA and CDR2 SNTAGT. DNA for the CDR3: TGTGCCTCCCGGCAGTTACCCAAAAACATTCAGTACTTC. This gives the protein CASRQLPKNIQYF.

The chain links TRBV7-2 to TRBJ2-7; 8 bases are a match to TRBD2. The germline V gene encodes CDR1 SGHTA and CDR2 FQGNSA. The CDR3 extends over 14 amino acids. The junction had 3 bases not matched to a gene; V was cut back by 5 bases and J by 0 bases. The CDR3 DNA sequence: TGTGCCAGCAGCCGGACTAGCCACTCCTACGAGCAGTACTTC. Protein: CASSRTSHSYEQYF.

This rearrangement joins TRBV6-1 to TRBJ1-3; D gene uncertain. The V end lost 7 bases, the J end lost 0 bases, and 10 bases lay between the germline ends. CDR3 size: 14 residues. Germline V CDR1 and CDR2: MNHNS, SASEGT. In DNA, the CDR3 is TGTGCCAGCACCGCAGGAGACTCTGGAAACACCATATATTTT. Translated, it gives CASTAGDSGNTIYF.

This clone is a singleton in its sample. In DNA, the CDR3 is TGCGCCAGCAGCCCAACACTAGCGGGAGTGGGGGAGACCCAGTACTTC. Translation gives CASSPTLAGVGETQYF. The chain links TRBV4-3 to TRBJ2-5; TRBD2 matches 11 bases. Trimming at V came to 4 bases and at J to 5 bases, leaving 9 bases not matched to a gene. CDR3 length equals 16 residues. The germline CDR1 and CDR2 sequences are LGHNA and YSLEER.

V and J are TRBV20-1 and TRBJ1-1; possible D gene TRBD1, 5 bases. The CDR3 is made up of 11 amino acids. The V gene's germline CDR1 is DFQATT and CDR2 SNEGSKA (reference sequence). Here the CDR3 DNA reads TGCGTGGGGGGGTCAGACACTGAAGCTTTCTTT. It yields the protein CVGGSDTEAFF.

This clone was seen more than once but under ten times. The chain uses TRBV20-1 and TRBJ1-1, with D uncertain. The germline V gene has CDR1 DFQATT and CDR2 SNEGSKA (reference sequence). V lost 8 bases and J 5 bases, leaving 3 bases between the germline ends. The CDR3 totals 8 residues. CDR3 residues: CSRTEAFF. The CDR3 nucleotides read TGCAGTAGGACTGAAGCTTTCTTT.

The chain carries TRBV19 and TRBJ2-2; possible D gene TRBD2, 6 bases. Trimming left V 7 bases short and J 2 bases short, with 20 bases between. The CDR3 extends over 17 amino acids. The germline gives CDR1 LNHDA, CDR2 SQIVND (reference sequence). CDR3 amino acids: CASINPRDSRNTGELFF. The CDR3 coding sequence is TGTGCCAGTATTAATCCGCGGGACTCTCGAAACACCGGGGAGCTGTTTTTT.

V and J are TRBV5-4 and TRBJ2-3; TRBD2 aligns across 9 bases. The CDR3 loop spans 17 amino acids. CDR1 is SGHNT and CDR2 is YYREEE in the germline V gene (reference sequence). V was pared by 0 bases and J by 1 base, with 6 bases of the junction left unmatched. In nucleotides, the CDR3 is TGTGCCAGCAGCTTGGAACTTAGCGGGAGTGGCACAGATACGCAGTATTTT. Residues: CASSLELSGSGTDTQYF.

The chain recombines TRBV5-1 with TRBJ2-1; the D is unclear. CDR1 SGHRS and CDR2 YFSETQ come from the germline V gene. V was trimmed by 2 bases and J by 7 bases, leaving 16 bases between them. The CDR3 runs 15 residues. DNA for the CDR3: TGCGCCAGCAGCTTAACATCAGCCGAGTTGAATGAGCAGTTCTTC. This sequence encodes CASSLTSAELNEQFF.

This rearrangement joins TRBV28 to TRBJ1-3; D might be TRBD1 (5 bases). Trimming pared 3 bases from V and 6 bases from J, leaving 15 bases between. Germline lookup yields CDR1 MDHEN and CDR2 SYDVKM. This CDR3 comprises 15 residues. The CDR3 coding sequence is TGTGCCAGCAGTTTTAATTGGCAGGGAGTAAACACCATATATTTT. Translating it yields CASSFNWQGVNTIYF.

The chain recombines TRBV7-9 with TRBJ1-4; 7 positions agree with TRBD1. The CDR3 extends over 13 amino acids. Germline CDR1 SEHNR, CDR2 FQNEAQ (reference sequence). The junction had 3 bases not matched to a gene; V was cut back by 5 bases and J by 6 bases. The DNA of the CDR3 is TGTGCCAGCAGCCCAGGGGGAGATGAAAAACTGTTTTTT. It translates to CASSPGGDEKLFF.

V usage is TRBV4-1 and J usage is TRBJ1-3; D gene unclear. The ends were cut back, 0 bases at V and 4 bases at J, with 10 bases in the middle. The CDR3 covers 15 residues. CDR1 and CDR2 from the germline V gene are MGHRA and YSYEKL. The CDR3 DNA sequence: TGCGCCAGCAGCCAAGATAGTTCGGGGGGAAACACCATATATTTT. It translates to CASSQDSSGGNTIYF.